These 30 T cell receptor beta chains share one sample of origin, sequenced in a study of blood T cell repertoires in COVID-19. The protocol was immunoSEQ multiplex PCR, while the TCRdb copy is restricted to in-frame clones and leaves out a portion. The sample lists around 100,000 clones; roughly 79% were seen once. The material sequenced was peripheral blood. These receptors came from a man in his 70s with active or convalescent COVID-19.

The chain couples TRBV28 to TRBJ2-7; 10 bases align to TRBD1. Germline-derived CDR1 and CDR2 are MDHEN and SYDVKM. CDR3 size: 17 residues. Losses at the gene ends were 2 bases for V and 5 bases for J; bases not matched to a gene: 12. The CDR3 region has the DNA TGTGCCAGCAGTTTACCCCCGGGACAGGGGATACCAAACGAGCAGTACTTC. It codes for CASSLPPGQGIPNEQYF.

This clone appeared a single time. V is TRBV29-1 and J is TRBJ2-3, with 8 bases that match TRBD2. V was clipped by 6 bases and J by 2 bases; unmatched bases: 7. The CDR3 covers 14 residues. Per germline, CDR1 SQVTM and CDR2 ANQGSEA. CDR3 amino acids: CSVPLAGSTDTQYF. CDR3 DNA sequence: TGCAGCGTACCCTTAGCGGGGTCCACAGATACGCAGTATTTT.

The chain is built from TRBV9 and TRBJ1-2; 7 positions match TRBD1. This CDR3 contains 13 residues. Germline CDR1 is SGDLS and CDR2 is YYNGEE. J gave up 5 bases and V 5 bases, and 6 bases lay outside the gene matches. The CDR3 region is CASRGPGQYGYTF. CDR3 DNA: TGTGCCAGCAGGGGACCGGGACAGTATGGCTACACCTTC.

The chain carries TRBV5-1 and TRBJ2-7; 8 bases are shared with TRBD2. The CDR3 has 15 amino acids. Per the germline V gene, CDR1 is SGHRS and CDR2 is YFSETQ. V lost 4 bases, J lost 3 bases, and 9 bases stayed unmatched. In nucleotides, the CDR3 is TGCGCCAGCAGCCCCGCGGGACTAGTACACTACGAGCAGTACTTC. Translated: CASSPAGLVHYEQYF.

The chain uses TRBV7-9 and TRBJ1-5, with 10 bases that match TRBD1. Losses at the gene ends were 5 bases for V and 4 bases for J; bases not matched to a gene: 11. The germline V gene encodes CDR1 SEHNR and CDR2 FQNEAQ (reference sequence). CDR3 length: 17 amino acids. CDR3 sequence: CASSADSGTGANQPQHF. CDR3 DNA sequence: TGTGCCAGCAGCGCAGACTCCGGGACAGGGGCTAATCAGCCCCAGCATTTT.

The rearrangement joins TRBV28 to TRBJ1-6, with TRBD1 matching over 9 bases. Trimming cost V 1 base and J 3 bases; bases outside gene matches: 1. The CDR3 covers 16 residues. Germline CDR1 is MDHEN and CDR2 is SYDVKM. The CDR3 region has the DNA TGTGCCAGCAGTTTATTGGACAGGGGCTATAATTCACCCCTCCACTTT. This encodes CASSLLDRGYNSPLHF.

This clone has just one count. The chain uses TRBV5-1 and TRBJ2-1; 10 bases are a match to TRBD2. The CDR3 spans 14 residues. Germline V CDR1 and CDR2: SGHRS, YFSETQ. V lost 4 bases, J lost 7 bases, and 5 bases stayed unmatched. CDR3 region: CASSDLAGANEQFF. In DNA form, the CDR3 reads TGCGCCAGCAGCGATCTAGCGGGAGCAAATGAGCAGTTCTTC. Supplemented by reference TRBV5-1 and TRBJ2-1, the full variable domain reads KAGVTQTPRYLIKTRGQQVTLSCSPISGHRSVSWYQQTPGQGLQFLFEYFSETQRNKGNFPGRFSGRQFSNSRSEMNVSTLELGDSALYLCASSDLAGANEQFFGPGTRLTVL.

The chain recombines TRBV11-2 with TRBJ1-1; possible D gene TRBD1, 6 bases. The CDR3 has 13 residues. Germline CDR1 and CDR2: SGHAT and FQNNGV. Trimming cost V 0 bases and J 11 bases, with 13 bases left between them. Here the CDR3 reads CASSLDGRQGAFF. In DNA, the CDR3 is TGTGCCAGCAGCTTAGATGGTCGGCAGGGGGCTTTCTTT.

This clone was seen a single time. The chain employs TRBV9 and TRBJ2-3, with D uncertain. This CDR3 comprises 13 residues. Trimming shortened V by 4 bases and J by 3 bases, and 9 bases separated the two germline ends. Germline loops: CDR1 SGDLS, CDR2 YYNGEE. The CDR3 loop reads CASSLQTTDTQYF. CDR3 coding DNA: TGTGCCAGCAGCCTACAGACGACAGATACGCAGTATTTT.

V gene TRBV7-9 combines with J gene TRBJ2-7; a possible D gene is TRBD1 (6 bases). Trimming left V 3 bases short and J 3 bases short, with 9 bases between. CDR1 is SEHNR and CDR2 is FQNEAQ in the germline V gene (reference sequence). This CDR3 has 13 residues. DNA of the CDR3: TGTGCCAGCAGCTTCGGGACAAACTACGAGCAGTACTTC. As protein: CASSFGTNYEQYF. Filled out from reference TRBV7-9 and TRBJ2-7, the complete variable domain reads DTGVSQNPRHKITKRGQNVTFRCDPISEHNRLYWYRQTLGQGPEFLTYFQNEAQLEKSRLLSDRFSAERPKGSFSTLEIQRTEQGDSAMYLCASSFGTNYEQYFGPGTRLTVT.

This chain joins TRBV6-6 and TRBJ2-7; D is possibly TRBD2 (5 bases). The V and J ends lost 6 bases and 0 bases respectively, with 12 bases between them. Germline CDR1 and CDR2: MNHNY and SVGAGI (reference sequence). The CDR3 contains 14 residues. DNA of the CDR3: TGTGCCAGCAGGCCAGCGGAGAGCTCCTACGAGCAGTACTTC. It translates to CASRPAESSYEQYF.

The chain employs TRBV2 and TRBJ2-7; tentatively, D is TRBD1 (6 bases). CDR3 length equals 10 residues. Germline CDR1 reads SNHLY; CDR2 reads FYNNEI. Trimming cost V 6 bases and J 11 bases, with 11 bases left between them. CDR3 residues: CASRDRDEYF. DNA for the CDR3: TGTGCCAGCAGGGACAGAGATGAGTACTTC.

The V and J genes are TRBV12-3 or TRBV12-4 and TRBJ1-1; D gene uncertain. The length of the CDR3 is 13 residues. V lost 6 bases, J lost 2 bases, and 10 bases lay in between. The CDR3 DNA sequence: TGTGCCAGCAGGCGGCATGCTAACACTGAAGCTTTCTTT. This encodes CASRRHANTEAFF.

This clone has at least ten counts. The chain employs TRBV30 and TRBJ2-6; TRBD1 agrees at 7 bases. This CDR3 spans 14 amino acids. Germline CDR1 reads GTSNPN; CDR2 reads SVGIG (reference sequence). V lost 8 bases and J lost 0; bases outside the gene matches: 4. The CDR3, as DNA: TGTGCCGGTAAGGGGGCCTCTGGGGCCAACGTCCTGACTTTC. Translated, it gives CAGKGASGANVLTF.

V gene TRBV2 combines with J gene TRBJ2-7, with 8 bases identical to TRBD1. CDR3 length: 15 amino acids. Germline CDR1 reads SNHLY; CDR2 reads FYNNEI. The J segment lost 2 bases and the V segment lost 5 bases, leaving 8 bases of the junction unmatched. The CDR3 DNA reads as TGTGCCAGCAGTATCGCAGGCAGGGGGCCCTACGAGCAGTACTTC. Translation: CASSIAGRGPYEQYF.

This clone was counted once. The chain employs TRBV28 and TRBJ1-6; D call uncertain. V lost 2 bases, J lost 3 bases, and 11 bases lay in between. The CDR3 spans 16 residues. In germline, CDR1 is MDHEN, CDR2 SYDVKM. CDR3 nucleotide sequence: TGTGCCAGCAGTTTAATCAATCCAGGCTATAATTCACCCCTCCACTTT. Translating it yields CASSLINPGYNSPLHF.

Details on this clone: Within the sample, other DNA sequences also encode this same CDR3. CDR3 sequence: CASSSGTANTEAFF. In DNA, the CDR3 is TGTGCCAGCAGTTCCGGGACAGCGAACACTGAAGCTTTCTTT. V is TRBV7-2 and J is TRBJ1-1; 7 bases map to TRBD1. Germline values: CDR1 SGHTA, CDR2 FQGNSA. The CDR3 covers 14 residues. After removal of 6 bases from V and 1 base from J, the junction contained 5 bases not matched to a gene.

CDR3 loop: CASTVEGTGSGKYF. The CDR3, as DNA: TGTGCCAGCACCGTAGAGGGGACAGGGAGTGGCAAGTACTTC. V is TRBV7-9 and J is TRBJ2-5; the match to TRBD1 covers 9 bases. With V trimmed by 7 bases and J by 12 bases, 15 bases remained unmatched. Per germline, CDR1 SEHNR and CDR2 FQNEAQ (reference sequence). CDR3 length: 14 residues.

The CDR3 reads CASSVDAGTHGYTF. The CDR3 DNA reads as TGTGCCAGCAGCGTAGACGCAGGGACACATGGCTACACCTTC. The chain joins TRBV9 to TRBJ1-2; D may be TRBD1 (6 bases). The CDR3 totals 14 residues. Between the trimmed V and J ends, which lost 0 bases and 6 bases, there was a span of 12 bases. From germline, CDR1 is SGDLS and CDR2 YYNGEE. The variable domain in full, completed from reference TRBV9 and TRBJ1-2, reads DSGVTQTPKHLITATGQRVTLRCSPRSGDLSVYWYQQSLDQGLQFLIQYYNGEERAKGNILERFSAQQFPDLHSELNLSSLELGDSALYFCASSVDAGTHGYTFGSGTRLTVV.

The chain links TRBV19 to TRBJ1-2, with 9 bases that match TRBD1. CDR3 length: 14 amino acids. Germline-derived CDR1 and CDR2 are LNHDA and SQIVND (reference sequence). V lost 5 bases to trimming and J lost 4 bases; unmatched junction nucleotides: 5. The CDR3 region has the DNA TGTGCCAGTAGTCATAGGGACAGGGCCTATGGCTACACCTTC. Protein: CASSHRDRAYGYTF. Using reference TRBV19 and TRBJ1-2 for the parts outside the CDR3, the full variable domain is DGGITQSPKYLFRKEGQNVTLSCEQNLNHDAMYWYRQDPGQGLRLIYYSQIVNDFQKGDIAEGYSVSREKKESFPLTVTSAQKNPTAFYLCASSHRDRAYGYTFGSGTRLTVV.

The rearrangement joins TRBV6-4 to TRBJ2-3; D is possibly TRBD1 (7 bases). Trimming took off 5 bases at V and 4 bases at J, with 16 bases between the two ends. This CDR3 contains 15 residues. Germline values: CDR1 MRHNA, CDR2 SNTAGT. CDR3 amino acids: CASSFGGTDADTQYF. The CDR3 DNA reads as TGTGCCAGCAGTTTTGGCGGGACAGATGCAGATACGCAGTATTTT.

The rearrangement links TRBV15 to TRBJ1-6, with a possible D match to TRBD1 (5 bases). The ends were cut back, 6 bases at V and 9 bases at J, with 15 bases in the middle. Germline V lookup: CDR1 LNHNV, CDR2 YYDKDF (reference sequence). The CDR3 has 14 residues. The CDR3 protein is CATRTSRVGSPLHF. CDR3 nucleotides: TGTGCCACCAGAACCAGCAGGGTTGGTTCACCCCTCCACTTT.

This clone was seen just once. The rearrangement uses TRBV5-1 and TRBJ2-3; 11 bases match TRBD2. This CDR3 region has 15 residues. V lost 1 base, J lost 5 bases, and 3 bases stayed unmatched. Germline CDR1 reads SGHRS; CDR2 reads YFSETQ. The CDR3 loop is CASSLRLAGGDTQYF. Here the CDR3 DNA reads TGCGCCAGCAGCTTGAGGCTAGCGGGGGGAGATACGCAGTATTTT.

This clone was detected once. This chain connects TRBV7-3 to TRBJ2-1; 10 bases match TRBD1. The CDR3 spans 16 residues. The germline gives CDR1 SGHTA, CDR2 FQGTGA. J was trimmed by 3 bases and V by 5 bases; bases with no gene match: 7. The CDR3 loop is CASSLDRGSLYNEQFF. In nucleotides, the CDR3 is TGTGCCAGCAGCCTGGACAGGGGGTCTCTCTACAATGAGCAGTTCTTC.

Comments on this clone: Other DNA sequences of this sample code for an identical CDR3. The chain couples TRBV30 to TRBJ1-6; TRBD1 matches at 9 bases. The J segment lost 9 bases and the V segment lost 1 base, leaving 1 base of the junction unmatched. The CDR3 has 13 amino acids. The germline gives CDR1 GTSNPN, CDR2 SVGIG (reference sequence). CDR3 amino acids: CAWSGQGGSPLHF. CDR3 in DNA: TGTGCCTGGAGTGGACAGGGGGGTTCACCCCTCCACTTT.

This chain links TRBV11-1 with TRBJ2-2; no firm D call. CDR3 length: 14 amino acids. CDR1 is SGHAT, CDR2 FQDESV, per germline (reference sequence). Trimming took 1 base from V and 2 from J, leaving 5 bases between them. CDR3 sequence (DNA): TGTGCCAGCAGCTTAGACTTCAACACCGGGGAGCTGTTTTTT. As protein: CASSLDFNTGELFF.

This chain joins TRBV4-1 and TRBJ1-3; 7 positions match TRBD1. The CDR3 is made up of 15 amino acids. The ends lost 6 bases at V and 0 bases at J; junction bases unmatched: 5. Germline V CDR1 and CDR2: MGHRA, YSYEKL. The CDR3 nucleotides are TGCGCCAGCAGGCAGGGGGAGAGCTCTGGAAACACCATATATTTT. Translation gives CASRQGESSGNTIYF.

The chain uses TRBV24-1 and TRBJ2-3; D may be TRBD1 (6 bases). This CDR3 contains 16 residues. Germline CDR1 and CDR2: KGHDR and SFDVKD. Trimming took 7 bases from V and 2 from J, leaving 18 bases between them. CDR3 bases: TGTGCCACCAGCGACCTAACAGGGTGGAACACAGATACGCAGTATTTT. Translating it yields CATSDLTGWNTDTQYF.

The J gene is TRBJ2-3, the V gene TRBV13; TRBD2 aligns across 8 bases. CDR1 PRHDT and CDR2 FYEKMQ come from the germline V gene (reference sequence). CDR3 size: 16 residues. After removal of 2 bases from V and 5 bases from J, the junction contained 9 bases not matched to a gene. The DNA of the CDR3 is TGTGCCAGCAGCTTAATGCGGGGGGCGGTGGGAGATACGCAGTATTTT. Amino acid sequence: CASSLMRGAVGDTQYF.

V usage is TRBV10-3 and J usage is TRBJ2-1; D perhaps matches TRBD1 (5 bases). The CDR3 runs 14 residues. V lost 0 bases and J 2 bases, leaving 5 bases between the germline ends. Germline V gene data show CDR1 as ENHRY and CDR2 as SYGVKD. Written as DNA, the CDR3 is TGTGCCATCAGTGAGTCGGACACCTACAATGAGCAGTTCTTC. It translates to CAISESDTYNEQFF.